This T cell receptor beta chain emerged from a study of OX40 agonist ivuxolimab in advanced cancers. Study overall: Patients got intravenous ivuxolimab at 0.01 to 10 mg/kg every 2 weeks.

Data came from immunoSEQ multiplex PCR; TCRdb stores just in-frame clones and leaves some out. Of about 67,000 clones listed, around 81% are singletons. CDR1 is LGHNA, CDR2 YNFKEQ, per germline. V dropped 1 base and J dropped 4; count of bases not matched to a gene: 2. The CDR3 runs 15 residues. As concerns this clone: Its target is not known.

Study-wide results and limits: Fewer expanded clones were found on average in CD4+ than in CD8+ T cells.

The chain recombines TRBV4-2 with TRBJ2-1; TRBD1 matches at 9 bases. This TCR was sampled from an adult with an advanced solid tumor such as melanoma, head and neck, liver or kidney cancer. Sequenced material: CD4+ or CD8+ T cells sorted from blood, taken in a trial of the OX40 agonist ivuxolimab. CDR3: CASSQGDRAYNEQFF. The CDR3 coding sequence is TGTGCCAGCAGCCAAGGGGACAGGGCATACAATGAGCAGTTCTTC.